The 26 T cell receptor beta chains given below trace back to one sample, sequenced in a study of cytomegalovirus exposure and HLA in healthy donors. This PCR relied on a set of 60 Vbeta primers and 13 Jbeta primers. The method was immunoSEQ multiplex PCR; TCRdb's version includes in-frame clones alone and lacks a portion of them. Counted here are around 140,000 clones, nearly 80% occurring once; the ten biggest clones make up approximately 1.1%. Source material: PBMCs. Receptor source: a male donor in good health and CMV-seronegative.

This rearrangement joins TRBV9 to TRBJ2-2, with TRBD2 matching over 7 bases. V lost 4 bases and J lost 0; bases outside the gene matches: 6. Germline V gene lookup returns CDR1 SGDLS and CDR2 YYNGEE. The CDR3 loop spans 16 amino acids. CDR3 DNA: TGTGCCAGCAGCACCGGGGGGACGGCGAACACCGGGGAGCTGTTTTTT. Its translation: CASSTGGTANTGELFF.

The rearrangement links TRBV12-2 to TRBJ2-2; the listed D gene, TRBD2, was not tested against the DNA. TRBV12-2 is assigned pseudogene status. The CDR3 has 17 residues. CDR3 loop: CASRPQWGLAGSRELFF. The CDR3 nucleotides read TGTGCAAGTCGCCCACAGTGGGGACTAGCGGGGTCCCGGGAGCTGTTTTTT.

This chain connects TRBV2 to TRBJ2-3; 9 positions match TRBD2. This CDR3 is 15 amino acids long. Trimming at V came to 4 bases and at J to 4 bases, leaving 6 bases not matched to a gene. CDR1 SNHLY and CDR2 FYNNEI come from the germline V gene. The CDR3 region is CASSGLAGRPDTQYF. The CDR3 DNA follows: TGTGCCAGCAGTGGGCTAGCGGGGAGACCAGATACGCAGTATTTT.

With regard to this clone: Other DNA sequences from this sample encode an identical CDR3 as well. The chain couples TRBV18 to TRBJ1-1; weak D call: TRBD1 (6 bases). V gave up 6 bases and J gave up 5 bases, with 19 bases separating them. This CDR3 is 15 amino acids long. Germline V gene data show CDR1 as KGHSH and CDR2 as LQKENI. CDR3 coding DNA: TGTGCCAGCTCGCCCCCGGGGGGGCGAGGTACTGAAGCTTTCTTT. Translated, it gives CASSPPGGRGTEAFF.

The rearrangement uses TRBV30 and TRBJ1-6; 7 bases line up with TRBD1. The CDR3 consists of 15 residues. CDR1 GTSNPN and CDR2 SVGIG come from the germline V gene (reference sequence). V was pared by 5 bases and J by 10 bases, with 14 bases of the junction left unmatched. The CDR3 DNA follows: TGTGCCTGGGATGCCGACAGGGTGAGCGAGTCACCCCTCCACTTT. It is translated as CAWDADRVSESPLHF.

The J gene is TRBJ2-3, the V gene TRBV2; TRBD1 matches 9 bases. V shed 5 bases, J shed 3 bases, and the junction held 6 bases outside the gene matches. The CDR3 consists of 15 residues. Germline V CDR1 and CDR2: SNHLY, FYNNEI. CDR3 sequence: CASSPGQGRTDTQYF. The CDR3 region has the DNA TGTGCCAGCAGTCCGGGACAGGGAAGGACAGATACGCAGTATTTT.

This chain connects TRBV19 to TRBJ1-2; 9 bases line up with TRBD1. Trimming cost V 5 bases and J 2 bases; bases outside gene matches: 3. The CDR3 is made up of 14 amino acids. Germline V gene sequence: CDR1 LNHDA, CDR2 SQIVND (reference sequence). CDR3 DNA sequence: TGTGCCAGTAGTGTCGGACAGGGGAACTATGGCTACACCTTC. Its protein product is CASSVGQGNYGYTF.

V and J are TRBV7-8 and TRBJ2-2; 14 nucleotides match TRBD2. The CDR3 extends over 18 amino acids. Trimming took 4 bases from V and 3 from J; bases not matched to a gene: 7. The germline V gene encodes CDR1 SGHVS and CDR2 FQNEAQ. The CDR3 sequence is CASSSPGTSGGDTGELFF. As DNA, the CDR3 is TGTGCCAGCAGCTCACCGGGGACTAGCGGGGGTGACACCGGGGAGCTGTTTTTT.

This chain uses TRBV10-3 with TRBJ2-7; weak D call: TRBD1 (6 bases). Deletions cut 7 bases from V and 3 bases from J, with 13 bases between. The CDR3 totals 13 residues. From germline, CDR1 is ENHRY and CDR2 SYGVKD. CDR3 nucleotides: TGTGCCATCATAGAGACAGGAAACTACGAGCAGTACTTC. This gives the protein CAIIETGNYEQYF.

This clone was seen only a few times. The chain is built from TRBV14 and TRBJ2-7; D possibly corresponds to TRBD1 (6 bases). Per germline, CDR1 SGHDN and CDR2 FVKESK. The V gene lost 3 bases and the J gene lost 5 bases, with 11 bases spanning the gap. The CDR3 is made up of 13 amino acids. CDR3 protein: CASSHRGGHEQYF. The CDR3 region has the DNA TGTGCCAGCAGCCACAGGGGCGGCCACGAGCAGTACTTC.

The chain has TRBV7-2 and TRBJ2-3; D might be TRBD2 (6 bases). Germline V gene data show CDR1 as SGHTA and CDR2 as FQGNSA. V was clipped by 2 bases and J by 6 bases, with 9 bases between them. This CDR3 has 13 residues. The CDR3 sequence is CASSLWRDDTQYF. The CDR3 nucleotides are TGTGCCAGCAGCTTATGGAGGGACGATACGCAGTATTTT.

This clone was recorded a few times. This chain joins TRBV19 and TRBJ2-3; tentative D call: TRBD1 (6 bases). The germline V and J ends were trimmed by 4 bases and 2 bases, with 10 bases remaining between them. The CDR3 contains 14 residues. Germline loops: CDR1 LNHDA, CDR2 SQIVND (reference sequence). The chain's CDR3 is CASSRGQPTDTQYF. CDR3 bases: TGTGCCAGTAGTAGAGGACAGCCCACAGATACGCAGTATTTT.

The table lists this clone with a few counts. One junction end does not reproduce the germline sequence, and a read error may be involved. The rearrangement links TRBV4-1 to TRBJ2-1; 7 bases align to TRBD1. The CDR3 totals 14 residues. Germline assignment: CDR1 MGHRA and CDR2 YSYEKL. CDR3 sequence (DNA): TGCGCCAGCAACCAACCGGGACAGAACAATGAGCAGTTCTTC. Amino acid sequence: CASNQPGQNNEQFF.

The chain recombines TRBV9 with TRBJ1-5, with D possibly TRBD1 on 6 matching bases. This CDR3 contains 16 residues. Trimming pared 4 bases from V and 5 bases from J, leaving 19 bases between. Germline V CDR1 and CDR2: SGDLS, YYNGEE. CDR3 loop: CASSPDGTMYDQPQHF. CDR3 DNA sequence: TGTGCCAGCAGCCCCGACGGGACAATGTACGATCAGCCCCAGCATTTT.

The DNA of the CDR3 is TGTGCCAGTAGTATGCAGGGGACTACAACTAATGAAAAACTGTTTTTT. It codes for CASSMQGTTTNEKLFF. The rearrangement uses TRBV19 and TRBJ1-4, with TRBD1 as a possible D gene (6 bases). The V end was cut by 3 bases, the J end by 0 bases, with 11 bases between. CDR1 LNHDA and CDR2 SQIVND come from the germline V gene (reference sequence). The CDR3 spans 16 residues.

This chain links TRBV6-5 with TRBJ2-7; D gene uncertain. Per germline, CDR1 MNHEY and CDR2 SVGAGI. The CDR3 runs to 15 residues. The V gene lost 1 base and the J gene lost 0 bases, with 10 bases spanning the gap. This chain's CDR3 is CASSYLASTSYEQYF. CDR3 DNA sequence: TGTGCCAGCAGTTACTTGGCTTCCACCTCCTACGAGCAGTACTTC.

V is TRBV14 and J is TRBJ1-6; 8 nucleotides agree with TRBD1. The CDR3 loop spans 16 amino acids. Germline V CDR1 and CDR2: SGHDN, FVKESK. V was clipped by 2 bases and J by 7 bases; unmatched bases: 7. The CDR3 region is CASSQNLDRDNSPLHF. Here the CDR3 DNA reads TGTGCCAGCAGCCAAAACCTGGACAGGGACAATTCACCCCTCCACTTT. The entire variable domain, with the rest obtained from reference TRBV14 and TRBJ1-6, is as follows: EAGVTQFPSHSVIEKGQTVTLRCDPISGHDNLYWYRRVMGKEIKFLLHFVKESKQDESGMPNNRFLAERTGGTYSTLKVQPAELEDSGVYFCASSQNLDRDNSPLHFGNGTRLTVT.

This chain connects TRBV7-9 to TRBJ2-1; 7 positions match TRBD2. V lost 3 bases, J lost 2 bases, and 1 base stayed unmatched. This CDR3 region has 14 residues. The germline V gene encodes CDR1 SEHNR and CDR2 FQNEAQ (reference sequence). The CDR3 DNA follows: TGTGCCAGCAGCTTGACTAGCCCCTACAATGAGCAGTTCTTC. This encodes CASSLTSPYNEQFF.

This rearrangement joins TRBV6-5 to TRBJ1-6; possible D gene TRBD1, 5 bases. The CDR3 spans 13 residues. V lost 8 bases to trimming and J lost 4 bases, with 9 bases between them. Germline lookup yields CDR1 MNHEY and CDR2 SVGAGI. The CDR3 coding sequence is TGTGCCAGCTACACAGGATATAATTCACCCCTCCACTTT. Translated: CASYTGYNSPLHF.

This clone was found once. CDR3 nucleotides: TGCGCCAGCAGCTTGGTAGGTACAGCCGAGCAGTACTTC. This codes for CASSLVGTAEQYF. The chain employs TRBV5-1 and TRBJ2-7; D is undetermined. The V gene lost 0 bases and the J gene lost 6 bases, with 10 bases spanning the gap. CDR3 length equals 13 residues. Germline CDR1 SGHRS, CDR2 YFSETQ.

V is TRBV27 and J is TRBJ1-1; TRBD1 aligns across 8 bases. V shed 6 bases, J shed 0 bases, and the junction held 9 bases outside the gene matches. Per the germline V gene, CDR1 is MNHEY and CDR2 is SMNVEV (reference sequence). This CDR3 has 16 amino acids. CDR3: CASSPQGASMNTEAFF. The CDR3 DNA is TGTGCCAGCAGCCCTCAGGGGGCCTCCATGAACACTGAAGCTTTCTTT.

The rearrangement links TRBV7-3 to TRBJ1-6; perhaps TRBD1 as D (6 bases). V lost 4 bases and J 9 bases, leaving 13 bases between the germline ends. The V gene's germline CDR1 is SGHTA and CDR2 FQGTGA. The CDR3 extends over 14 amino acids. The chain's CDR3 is CASSSTGARSPLHF. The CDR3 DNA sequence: TGTGCCAGCAGCTCGACAGGAGCTCGTTCACCCCTCCACTTT. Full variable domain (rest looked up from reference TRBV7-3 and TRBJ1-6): GAGVSQTPSNKVTEKGKYVELRCDPISGHTALYWYRQSLGQGPEFLIYFQGTGAADDSGLPNDRFFAVRPEGSVSTLKIQRTERGDSAVYLCASSSTGARSPLHFGNGTRLTVT.

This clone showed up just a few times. In nucleotides, the CDR3 is TGTGCCAGCAGCGTAGTGGGGGGTTGGAATGAGCAGTTCTTC. It encodes CASSVVGGWNEQFF. The rearrangement links TRBV9 to TRBJ2-1; D might be TRBD2 (6 bases). The CDR3 is made up of 14 amino acids. V shed 0 bases and J shed 7 bases, with 11 bases lying between them. CDR1 SGDLS and CDR2 YYNGEE come from the germline V gene.

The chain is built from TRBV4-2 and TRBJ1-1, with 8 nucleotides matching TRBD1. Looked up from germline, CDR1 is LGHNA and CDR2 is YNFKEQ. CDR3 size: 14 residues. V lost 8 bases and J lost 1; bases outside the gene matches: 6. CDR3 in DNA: TGTGCCAGCGTGCTACAGGGGGGGAACACTGAAGCTTTCTTT. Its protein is CASVLQGGNTEAFF.

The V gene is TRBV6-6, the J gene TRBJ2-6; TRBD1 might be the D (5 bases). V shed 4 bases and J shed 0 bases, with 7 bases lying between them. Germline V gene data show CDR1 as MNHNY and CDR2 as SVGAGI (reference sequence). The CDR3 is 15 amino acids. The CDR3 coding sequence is TGTGCCAGCAGTTCTCAGGGCTCTGGGGCCAACGTCCTGACTTTC. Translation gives CASSSQGSGANVLTF.

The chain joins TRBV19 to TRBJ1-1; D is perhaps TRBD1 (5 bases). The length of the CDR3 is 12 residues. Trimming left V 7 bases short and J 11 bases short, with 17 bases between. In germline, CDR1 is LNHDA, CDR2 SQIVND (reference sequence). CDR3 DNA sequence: TGTGCCAGTATTGAACGGGGGATCGGGGCTTTCTTT. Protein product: CASIERGIGAFF.